Listed below are T cell receptor beta chains from one sample, sequenced in a study of shared clonotypes between healthy human individuals. Using immunoSEQ multiplex PCR, the repertoire was profiled, and TCRdb retains in-frame clones only, with some absent. The sample has approximately 2.3 million clones, 85% to 95% seen once; the top ten hold about 0.39%. The material sequenced was naive CD4+ T cells from PBMCs. These receptors were collected from a man younger than 35 in good health. Some clones in this sample may be carry-over from other donors' samples. Each CDR3 is given with its conserved first and last residue.

v_call	j_call	cdr3_aa
TRBV5-6	TRBJ1-5	CASTRYRGGGRQPQHF
TRBV19	TRBJ2-2	CASSVGTGPGELFF
TRBV28	TRBJ2-7	CASSLSVSDEQYF
TRBV7-3	TRBJ1-1	CASSLEGDTEAFF
TRBV10-3	TRBJ1-1	CATGGQGGINEAFF
TRBV5-4	TRBJ1-3	CASKPDGYSGNTIYF
TRBV11-2	TRBJ2-7	CASSSSGWGSYEQYF
TRBV29-1	TRBJ1-2	CSVPTKRGGDLTF
TRBV2	TRBJ2-1	CATARDPYNEQFF
TRBV10-3	TRBJ1-6	CAISEGDRDNSPLHF
TRBV30	TRBJ2-5	CAWRPGLAGAETQYF
TRBV28	TRBJ1-1	CASSSLPLESDTEAFF
TRBV27	TRBJ1-5	CASSRLDRGSNQPQHF
TRBV7-3	TRBJ2-3	CASSLHRSDTQYF
TRBV5-1	TRBJ2-7	CASSLSQDYEQYF
TRBV7-8	TRBJ1-5	CASSLEGGHGQPQHF
TRBV19	TRBJ2-2	CASSPKEANTGELFF
TRBV28	TRBJ1-2	CASSFGSATSQIQLRYTF
TRBV5-1	TRBJ2-5	CASSLLVTDPPNF
TRBV7-3	TRBJ1-1	CASSLQGGTEAFF
TRBV7-9	TRBJ2-5	CASSLMAREETQYF